This TCR beta chain comes out of a study of graft-versus-host responses after intestinal transplantation. Study-wide background: Every transplant recipient was induced with anti-thymocyte globulin, then maintained on tacrolimus and steroids for two to four years.

Assay used: immunoSEQ multiplex PCR; TCRdb lists only in-frame clones, some missing. The table has roughly 540 clones, roughly 90% seen once. Worth noting for this clone: Antigen specificity is unknown.

This CDR3 has 15 residues. Germline CDR1 MRHNA, CDR2 SNTAGT. Unmatched junction bases numbered 0, after V lost 0 bases and J lost 6 bases. Intraepithelial lymphocytes and lamina propria lymphocytes were released through processing of graft tissue. General study points: GvH clones were identified in recipient marrow, with some first appearing in ileum or blood. GvH clone levels peaked in circulation, and this peak was associated with early post-transplant HvG declines. High graft-versus-host to host-versus-graft clonal ratios were found in allografts of patients who had graft-donor T cell macrochimerism.

The specimen comprised ileum tissue, sampled approximately 46 days after intestinal transplant. V gene TRBV6-4 combines with J gene TRBJ2-1; 12 nucleotides line up with TRBD2. This TCR was sampled from a human patient who received an intestinal transplant, so some T cells may come from the graft donor. The CDR3 DNA reads TGTGCCAGCAGTGACTCGACTAGCGGGAGCAATGAGCAGTTCTTC. Residues: CASSDSTSGSNEQFF.